This entry features one TCR beta chain sequence. This clone came up once. The antigen it recognizes is unknown. No clone much larger than this one lies a single base away; base qualities are absent. Relative to germline, V is 6 bases shorter and J is 5 bases shorter, with 7 bases between their ends. Including the terminal cysteine and phenylalanine, the CDR3 comprises 12 residues. CDR3 DNA only is kept here, 36 bases in frame from base 1. CDR1 and CDR2 were assigned from the germline V gene (reference sequence) as SEHNR and FQNEAQ. The CDR3 regions of human TCRbeta chains were analyzed by immunosequencing. The study's processing was this. Repertoire TCRs were matched against a reference library of SARS-CoV-2-specific TCRs generated with the MIRA antigen-specificity platform. Breadth meant the fraction of unique TCRs that were SARS-CoV-2-associated, whereas depth meant the fraction of total T cells that were SARS-CoV-2-associated. Each spike-specific TCR was assigned to its reactive spike region and to a CD4 or CD8 class using the MIRA data. Log10-transformed breadth and depth values were compared by one-way ANOVA with Sidak's multiple comparisons tests. This is the immuneACCESS table as TCRdb keeps it, with only in-frame sequences that have V and J called. A part of the clones is gone; compared with another copy, unresolved V genes explain less than half, and the rest is unexplained. V and J calls and clone size are given by that table; D and trimming were obtained from the DNA. The sample data list 100,000 to 150,000 clones, and 88% of these were observed just once. About 4.2% of the sample is in the top ten clones.

This sample was taken from a study of T cell responses to AZD1222 COVID-19 vaccine (dated by TCRdb to 2020 to 2022). Turning to the overall study: AZD1222 recipients with second doses at about 4 weeks or about 12 weeks were pooled, because spike-specific TCR depth and breadth did not differ between schedules. TCR sequencing covered over 230 trial participants: around 210 given two doses of AZD1222 and 26 given two doses of MenACWY control vaccine. Enrollment into the trials was organized by age into subgroups of 18-55, 56-69 and 70-plus years, and those subgroups contained roughly 150, 30 and 60 TCR-sequenced participants, respectively. Points the paper makes about the study in general: After two AZD1222 doses, both the breadth and the depth of spike-specific TCRs were significantly higher than at day 0 and than in MenACWY recipients. In the small 56-69-year group, the increase in depth fell short of significance, most likely because of low power. Participants were mostly white British, with more females than males. The authors suggested clonal diversity may have been underestimated. Conclusions about previously exposed vaccinees are limited because only five to seven AZD1222 recipients were SARS-CoV-2 seropositive at baseline. Vaccine-associated CD4 TCRs spanned the whole spike protein, with dominant responses in regions 160-218 and 743-854. Because no samples from the day 14 peak response were available, repertoires could be characterized only after the peak T cell response. Reportedly, close to half of the unique spike-specific TCRs recognized epitopes lying outside the regions that are mutated in the B.1.351 and B.1.1.7 variants.

Reading the label with the study, this specimen's time point is: baseline before first vaccination. Vaccinee samples came from UK trials COV001 and COV002, including a single-blind randomized controlled phase 2/3 trial of AZD1222 (ChAdOx1 nCoV-19) in healthy adults. For TCRbeta chain sequencing, PBMC samples from trial participants were taken at day 0 and at day 28 after the second dose. This sequence originates from an adult in good health. The sample consisted of peripheral blood, taken on day 0 of AZD1222 vaccination. Recombination joined TRBV7-9 with TRBJ1-4, with no confident D gene call. The CDR3 region reads CASRLGNEKLFF. The nucleotides are TGTGCCAGCAGACTAGGGAATGAAAAACTGTTTTTT.